A selection of T cell receptor beta chains follows, all from one sample in a study of cytomegalovirus exposure and HLA in healthy donors. Assay used: immunoSEQ multiplex PCR; TCRdb lists only in-frame clones, some missing. The table shows over 150,000 clones, with approximately 80% occurring only once. The sample taken for sequencing was PBMCs. These receptors all stem from a male donor in good health and CMV-seronegative. The CDR3 runs from the conserved cysteine through the conserved F or W. Each record gives: CDR3 protein, clone size, D gene, V gene, J gene. The D gene is left open where the match is weak. Expanded clones get a size class; other rows say once, few or many, or leave the size out.

CDR3 protein: CASSYGPTYNEQFF
clone size: -
D gene: -
V gene: TRBV6-5
J gene: TRBJ2-1

CDR3 protein: CASSLLSDTNQPQHF
clone size: -
D gene: -
V gene: TRBV5-5
J gene: TRBJ1-5

CDR3 protein: CASSILETSRNNEQFF
clone size: -
D gene: TRBD2
V gene: TRBV19
J gene: TRBJ2-1

CDR3 protein: CATSRSRQGENYGYTF
clone size: -
D gene: TRBD1
V gene: TRBV15
J gene: TRBJ1-2

CDR3 protein: CASSSGQGTSGANVLTF
clone size: once
D gene: TRBD1
V gene: TRBV11-3
J gene: TRBJ2-6

CDR3 protein: CASSPRAAWTDTQYF
clone size: -
D gene: -
V gene: TRBV27
J gene: TRBJ2-3

CDR3 protein: CASSFGGVQYF
clone size: -
D gene: TRBD2
V gene: TRBV27
J gene: TRBJ2-7

CDR3 protein: CASSPQSGPNEQYF
clone size: -
D gene: -
V gene: TRBV27
J gene: TRBJ2-7

CDR3 protein: CASSQIAGESYNEQFF
clone size: -
D gene: TRBD2
V gene: TRBV11-2
J gene: TRBJ2-1

CDR3 protein: CASSQEDRGNAEAFF
clone size: few
D gene: TRBD1
V gene: TRBV4-2
J gene: TRBJ1-1

CDR3 protein: CASLGREAYEQYF
clone size: -
D gene: -
V gene: TRBV2
J gene: TRBJ2-7

CDR3 protein: CASSFGTSGVYEQYF
clone size: -
D gene: TRBD2
V gene: TRBV7-3
J gene: TRBJ2-7

CDR3 protein: CASSSSQGETQYF
clone size: -
D gene: -
V gene: TRBV28
J gene: TRBJ2-5

CDR3 protein: CASSLEGRAYEQYF
clone size: -
D gene: -
V gene: TRBV7-9
J gene: TRBJ2-7

CDR3 protein: CASSKRTGYNEQFF
clone size: -
D gene: TRBD1
V gene: TRBV7-3
J gene: TRBJ2-1

CDR3 protein: CASSLNSGGLSPFEQYF
clone size: -
D gene: TRBD2
V gene: TRBV7-2
J gene: TRBJ2-7

CDR3 protein: CASSPTQQAPTEAFF
clone size: -
D gene: -
V gene: TRBV18
J gene: TRBJ1-1

CDR3 protein: CAWNRDRGGNEQFF
clone size: -
D gene: TRBD1
V gene: TRBV30
J gene: TRBJ2-1

CDR3 protein: CASSTLPPLQGLNTGELFF
clone size: -
D gene: TRBD1
V gene: TRBV9
J gene: TRBJ2-2

CDR3 protein: CASRLGRGYGYTF
clone size: -
D gene: -
V gene: TRBV28
J gene: TRBJ1-2

CDR3 protein: CASSHESLETQYF
clone size: -
D gene: -
V gene: TRBV4-2
J gene: TRBJ2-5

CDR3 protein: CASSTYRDRGGDQPQHF
clone size: -
D gene: -
V gene: TRBV21-1
J gene: TRBJ1-5

CDR3 protein: CASSLGQRYQETQYF
clone size: few
D gene: -
V gene: TRBV19
J gene: TRBJ2-5

CDR3 protein: CASSLTSSSYEQYF
clone size: few
D gene: -
V gene: TRBV5-4
J gene: TRBJ2-7

CDR3 protein: CASSETMNSSTNEKLFF
clone size: -
D gene: -
V gene: TRBV7-9
J gene: TRBJ1-4

CDR3 protein: CASRSDRSNYGYTF
clone size: -
D gene: -
V gene: TRBV6-1
J gene: TRBJ1-2

CDR3 protein: CASSQDPWTENTEAFF
clone size: -
D gene: -
V gene: TRBV4-2
J gene: TRBJ1-1

CDR3 protein: CASSYGDRGGGYTF
clone size: -
D gene: TRBD1
V gene: TRBV6-5
J gene: TRBJ1-2

CDR3 protein: CASSGLFLDEQYF
clone size: -
D gene: -
V gene: TRBV25-1
J gene: TRBJ2-7

CDR3 protein: CASSPRQLGYGTDTQYF
clone size: -
D gene: -
V gene: TRBV27
J gene: TRBJ2-3

CDR3 protein: CASTTSMDTQYF
clone size: -
D gene: -
V gene: TRBV28
J gene: TRBJ2-3

CDR3 protein: CASSPLAGGPNTQYF
clone size: once
D gene: TRBD2
V gene: TRBV7-8
J gene: TRBJ2-3

CDR3 protein: CASSPPSRGLAGELFF
clone size: -
D gene: TRBD2
V gene: TRBV18
J gene: TRBJ2-2

CDR3 protein: CSAGRLTGAYGYTF
clone size: -
D gene: TRBD1
V gene: TRBV29-1
J gene: TRBJ1-2

CDR3 protein: CASSEDRGLTEAFF
clone size: -
D gene: TRBD1
V gene: TRBV5-1
J gene: TRBJ1-1

CDR3 protein: CAIRDSQETQYF
clone size: -
D gene: TRBD1
V gene: TRBV10-3
J gene: TRBJ2-5

CDR3 protein: CATSRDLQGTQETQYF
clone size: -
D gene: -
V gene: TRBV15
J gene: TRBJ2-5

CDR3 protein: CASSLTPGGLEGYTF
clone size: -
D gene: -
V gene: TRBV11-2
J gene: TRBJ1-2

CDR3 protein: CASRDRGSTEAFF
clone size: -
D gene: TRBD1
V gene: TRBV6-5
J gene: TRBJ1-1

CDR3 protein: CASSLDPTGSTEKLFF
clone size: -
D gene: TRBD1
V gene: TRBV5-4
J gene: TRBJ1-4

CDR3 protein: CSVPGQGFDEQYF
clone size: -
D gene: TRBD1
V gene: TRBV29-1
J gene: TRBJ2-7

CDR3 protein: CASRNRGTGELFF
clone size: -
D gene: TRBD1
V gene: TRBV6-1
J gene: TRBJ2-2

CDR3 protein: CSVRSTGSETQYF
clone size: -
D gene: -
V gene: TRBV29-1
J gene: TRBJ2-5

CDR3 protein: CAISEGQEYYEQYF
clone size: -
D gene: TRBD1
V gene: TRBV10-3
J gene: TRBJ2-7

CDR3 protein: CSVSGVSYEQYF
clone size: -
D gene: -
V gene: TRBV29-1
J gene: -

CDR3 protein: CASSLAGGPTNYGYTF
clone size: -
D gene: -
V gene: TRBV7-9
J gene: TRBJ1-2

CDR3 protein: CASRTGPTSLNTEAFF
clone size: -
D gene: TRBD1
V gene: TRBV5-1
J gene: TRBJ1-1

CDR3 protein: CASSRGDTDTQYF
clone size: few
D gene: TRBD2
V gene: TRBV5-6
J gene: TRBJ2-3

CDR3 protein: CASSQDLPVDTPDRFGGGTQYF
clone size: few
D gene: -
V gene: TRBV4-1
J gene: TRBJ2-3

CDR3 protein: CASSTTSGRAYEQYF
clone size: -
D gene: TRBD2
V gene: TRBV28
J gene: TRBJ2-7

CDR3 protein: CATSREGEGLAGELFF
clone size: once
D gene: TRBD2
V gene: TRBV15
J gene: TRBJ2-2

CDR3 protein: CASSSGLAANEQFF
clone size: -
D gene: TRBD2
V gene: TRBV7-2
J gene: TRBJ2-1

CDR3 protein: CASSTKTGDNEQFF
clone size: -
D gene: TRBD1
V gene: TRBV7-2
J gene: TRBJ2-1

CDR3 protein: CASSWSSGLYEQYF
clone size: -
D gene: TRBD2
V gene: TRBV28
J gene: -

CDR3 protein: CASSRQLLNQPQHF
clone size: few
D gene: -
V gene: TRBV6-5
J gene: TRBJ1-5

CDR3 protein: CASSLRSREGKVKSEQYF
clone size: -
D gene: TRBD2
V gene: TRBV7-2
J gene: TRBJ2-7

CDR3 protein: CASSPEAGTGVSPLHF
clone size: -
D gene: TRBD1
V gene: TRBV5-1
J gene: TRBJ1-6

CDR3 protein: CASSFNQRGQYF
clone size: -
D gene: -
V gene: TRBV28
J gene: TRBJ2-7

CDR3 protein: CASLRKPGGIAFF
clone size: -
D gene: TRBD1
V gene: TRBV19
J gene: TRBJ1-1